The clone carrying this T cell receptor beta chain was observed many times. The data were taken from a study of neurological immune-mediated disorders. TCRdb used MiXCR to reprocess the 5' RACE reads, holding one entry per CDR3 protein. This table holds some 80,000 distinct CDR3 sequences, approximately 6% found once. This CDR3 comprises 14 residues. Deletions cut 3 bases from V and 7 bases from J, with 12 bases between. Germline CDR1 reads SGHVS; CDR2 reads FQNEAQ. Documented time point: longitudinal time-point 2. Sample: PBMCs. This TCR derives from a woman in her sixties or seventies with multiple sclerosis. The rearrangement links TRBV7-8 to TRBJ1-4; possibly TRBD1 for D (5 bases). CDR3 sequence reads: CASSFGGKSEKLFF. CDR3 nucleotides: TGTGCCAGCAGCTTCGGGGGGAAGAGTGAAAAACTGTTTTTT.